This TCR beta chain was identified in a study of control samples from healthy donors and cancer patients (TCRdb year 2020). V loses 0 bases, J loses 5 bases, and the germline ends lie 12 bases apart. The CDR3, cysteine through phenylalanine, is 15 amino acids long. The DNA shown is the 45-base CDR3, in frame from base 1. The germline V gene yields KGHDR for CDR1 and SFDVKD for CDR2. Of note for this clone: It has no known antigen specificity. It has no much larger one-base neighbor in the sample; base qualities were not kept.

Library creation used the immunoSEQ multiplex PCR assay. Entries here come from immuneACCESS through TCRdb and include only in-frame sequences with V and J called. Some clones fail to appear in such tables; in the studies checked, an unresolved V gene covers under half of the shortfall, and the cause of the remainder is unknown. This sample lists some 130,000 clones; approximately 95% were detected once. The ten biggest clones cover less than 4% of the sample. The sample was blood. In this chain, TRBV24-1 is recombined with TRBJ2-5; the best D guess is TRBD2, with 6 bases matching. The TCR comes from a man aged 25 to 45 in good health. The DNA sequence is as follows: TGTGCCACCAGTGATTTGAACGGGGGACGGGAGACCCAGTACTTC. The translation is CATSDLNGGRETQYF.